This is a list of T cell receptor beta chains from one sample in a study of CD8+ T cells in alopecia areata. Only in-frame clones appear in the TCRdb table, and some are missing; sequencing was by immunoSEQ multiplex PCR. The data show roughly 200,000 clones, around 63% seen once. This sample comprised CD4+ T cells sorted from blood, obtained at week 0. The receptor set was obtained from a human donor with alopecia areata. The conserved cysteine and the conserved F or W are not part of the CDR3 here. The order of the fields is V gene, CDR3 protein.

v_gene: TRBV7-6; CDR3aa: ASSLDSSGYEQY
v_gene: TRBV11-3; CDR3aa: ASSADRLAESTDTQY
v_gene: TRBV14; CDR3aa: ASSLPGGLTDTQY
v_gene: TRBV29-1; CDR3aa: SVAPRGFTEAF
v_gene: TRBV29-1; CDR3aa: SALGGANVLT
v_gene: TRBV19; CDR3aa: ASSPRDRNYGYT
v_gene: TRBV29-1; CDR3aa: SVLSDTHVIANYGYT
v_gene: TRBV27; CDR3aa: ASSLGLGYGYT
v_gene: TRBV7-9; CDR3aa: ASSTPLGAEAF
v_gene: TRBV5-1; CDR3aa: ASSRGDRNTEAF
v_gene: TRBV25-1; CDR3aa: ASSPPIGGGSPLH
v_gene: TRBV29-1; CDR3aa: SVVPLGTPREEQY
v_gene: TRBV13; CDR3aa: ASSSTNRGGETQY
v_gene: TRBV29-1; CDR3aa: SVVDARSTNEKLF
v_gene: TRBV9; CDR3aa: ASSVSDRGIPTRQY
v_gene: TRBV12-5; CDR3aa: ASGLTQGGNTEAF
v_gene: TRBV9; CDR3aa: ASRSSENEKLF
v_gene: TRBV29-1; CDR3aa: TEYGYT
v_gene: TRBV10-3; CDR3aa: AISDGYNEQF
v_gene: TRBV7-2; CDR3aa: ASSLATGTGVYGYT
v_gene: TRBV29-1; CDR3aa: SVGWVHRSGYT
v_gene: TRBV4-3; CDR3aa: ASSQQTGSTYEQY
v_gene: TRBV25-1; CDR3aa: ASSGDAGANVLT
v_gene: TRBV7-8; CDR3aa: ASSIQGVLTGELF
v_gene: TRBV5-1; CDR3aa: ASSPGDTSYGYT
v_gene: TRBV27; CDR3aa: ASSTGQGQFFYGYT
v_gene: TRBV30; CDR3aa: AWSTGNGYT
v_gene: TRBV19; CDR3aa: ASSRTSRNSSYEQY
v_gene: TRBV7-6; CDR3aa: ASSSLPSTDTQY
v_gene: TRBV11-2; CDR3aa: ATRGTSGHNEQF
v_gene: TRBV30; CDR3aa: AWKRLAGSSTQY
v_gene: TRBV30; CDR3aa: AWRYRDREDTIY
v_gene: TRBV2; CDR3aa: ASSATHREQF
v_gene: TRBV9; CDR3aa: ASSVSGGALDTQY
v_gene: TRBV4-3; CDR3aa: ASSQQTDFNEKLF
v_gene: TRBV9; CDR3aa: ASSVGGLAGSGELF
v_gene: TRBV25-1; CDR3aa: ASSESVRVKGELF
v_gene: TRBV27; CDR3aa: ASRWTGRAETQY
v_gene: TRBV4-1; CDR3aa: ASSHNGVGQPQH
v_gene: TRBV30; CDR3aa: AWSLTGTSNQPQH
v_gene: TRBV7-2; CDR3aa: ASSLAANSNQPQH
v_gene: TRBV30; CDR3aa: ASQEERNYGYT
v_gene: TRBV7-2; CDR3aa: ASSPELGYNEQF
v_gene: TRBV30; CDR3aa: AWCVGDNSPLH
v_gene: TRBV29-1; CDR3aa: SVVRGAAVTEAF